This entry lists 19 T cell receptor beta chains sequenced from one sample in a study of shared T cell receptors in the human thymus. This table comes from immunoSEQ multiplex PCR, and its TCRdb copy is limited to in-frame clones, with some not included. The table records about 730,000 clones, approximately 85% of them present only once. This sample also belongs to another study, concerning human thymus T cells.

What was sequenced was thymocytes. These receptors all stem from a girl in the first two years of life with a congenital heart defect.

CDR3 coding DNA: TGTGCCAGCAGCCAAGTAGGCACAGGGGGCCGCAATCAGCCCCAGCATTTT. Encoded protein: CASSQVGTGGRNQPQHF. The rearrangement links TRBV4-2 to TRBJ1-5; 9 bases are a match to TRBD1. Germline CDR1 and CDR2: LGHNA and YNFKEQ. The CDR3 is 17 amino acids. Trimming removed 1 base from V and 2 bases from J; junction bases left unmatched: 6.

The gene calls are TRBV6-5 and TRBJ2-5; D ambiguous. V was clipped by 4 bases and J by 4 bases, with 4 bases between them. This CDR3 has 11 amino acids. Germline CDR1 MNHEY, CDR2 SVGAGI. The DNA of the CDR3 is TGTGCCAGCAGTTTCGGAGAGACCCAGTACTTC. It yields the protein CASSFGETQYF.

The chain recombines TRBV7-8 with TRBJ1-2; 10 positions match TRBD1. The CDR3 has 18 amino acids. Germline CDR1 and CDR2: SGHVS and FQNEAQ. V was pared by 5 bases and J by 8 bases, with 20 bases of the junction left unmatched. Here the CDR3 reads CASSPQGRTGGALRGYTF. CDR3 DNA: TGTGCCAGCAGCCCCCAGGGGAGGACAGGGGGTGCTCTGAGGGGCTACACCTTC.

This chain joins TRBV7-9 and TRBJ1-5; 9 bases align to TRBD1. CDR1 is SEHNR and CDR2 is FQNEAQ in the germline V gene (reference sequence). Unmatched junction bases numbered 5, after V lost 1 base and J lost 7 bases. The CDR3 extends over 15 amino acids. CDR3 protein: CASSLGGQGGQPQHF. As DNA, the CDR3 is TGTGCCAGCAGCTTAGGGGGACAGGGAGGCCAGCCCCAGCATTTT.

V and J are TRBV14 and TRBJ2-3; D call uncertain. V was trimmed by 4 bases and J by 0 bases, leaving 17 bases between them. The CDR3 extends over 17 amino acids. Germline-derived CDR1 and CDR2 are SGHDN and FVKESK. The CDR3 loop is CASSPLGPTSSTDTQYF. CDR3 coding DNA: TGTGCCAGCAGCCCATTGGGCCCAACATCTAGCACAGATACGCAGTATTTT.

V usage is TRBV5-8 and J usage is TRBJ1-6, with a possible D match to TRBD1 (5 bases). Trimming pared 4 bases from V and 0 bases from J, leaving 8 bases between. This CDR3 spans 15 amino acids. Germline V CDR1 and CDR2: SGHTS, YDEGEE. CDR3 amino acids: CASSLGGSYNSPLHF. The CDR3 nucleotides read TGTGCCAGCAGCCTCGGGGGCTCCTATAATTCACCCCTCCACTTT.

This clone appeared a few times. CDR3 nucleotide sequence: TGTGCCAGTAGTATAATCAGGCAGGGGCTCGACGGAAACACCATATATTTT. Translating gives CASSIIRQGLDGNTIYF. The V and J genes are TRBV19 and TRBJ1-3, with D perhaps TRBD1 (6 bases). CDR3 length: 17 residues. Between the trimmed V and J ends, which lost 2 bases and 4 bases, there was a span of 18 bases. Germline V gene lookup returns CDR1 LNHDA and CDR2 SQIVND (reference sequence).

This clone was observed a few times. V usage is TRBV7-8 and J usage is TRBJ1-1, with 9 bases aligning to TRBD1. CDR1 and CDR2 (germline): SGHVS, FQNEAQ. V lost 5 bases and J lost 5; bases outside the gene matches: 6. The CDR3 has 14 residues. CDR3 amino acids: CASSGRDRETEAFF. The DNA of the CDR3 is TGTGCCAGCAGCGGCCGGGACAGGGAAACTGAAGCTTTCTTT.

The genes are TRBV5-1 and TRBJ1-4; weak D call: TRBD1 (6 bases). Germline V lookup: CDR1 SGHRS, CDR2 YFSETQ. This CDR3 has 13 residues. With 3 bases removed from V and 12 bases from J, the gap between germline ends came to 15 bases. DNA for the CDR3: TGCGCCAGCAGCTCATCGGACAGTCATCAACTGTTTTTT. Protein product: CASSSSDSHQLFF.

CDR3 DNA sequence: TGTGCCAGCAAGAGAGGCCCCACCAACGAGCAGTACTTC. It translates to CASKRGPTNEQYF. V usage is TRBV2 and J usage is TRBJ2-7; D remains unclear. V was clipped by 7 bases and J by 5 bases, with 15 bases between them. The CDR3 runs 13 residues. CDR1 SNHLY and CDR2 FYNNEI come from the germline V gene.

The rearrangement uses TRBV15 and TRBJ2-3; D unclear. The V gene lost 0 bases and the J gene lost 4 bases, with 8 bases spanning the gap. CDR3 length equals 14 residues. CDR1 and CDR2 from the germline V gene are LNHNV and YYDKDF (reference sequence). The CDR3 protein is CATSRDRVADTQYF. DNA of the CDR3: TGTGCCACCAGCAGAGATCGCGTGGCAGATACGCAGTATTTT.

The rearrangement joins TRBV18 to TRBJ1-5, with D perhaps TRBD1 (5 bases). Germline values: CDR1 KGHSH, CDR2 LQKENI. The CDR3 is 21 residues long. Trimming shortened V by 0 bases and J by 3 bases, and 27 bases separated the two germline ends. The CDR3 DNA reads TGTGCCAGCTCACCACCGGTGGTAATAGTCGGCAGGGATGGGCACAATCAGCCCCAGCATTTT. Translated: CASSPPVVIVGRDGHNQPQHF.

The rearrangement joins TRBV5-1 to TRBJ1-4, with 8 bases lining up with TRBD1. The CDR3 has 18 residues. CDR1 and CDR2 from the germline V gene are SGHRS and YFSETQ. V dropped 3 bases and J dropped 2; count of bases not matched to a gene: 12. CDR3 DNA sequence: TGCGCCAGCAGCTCGGACTGGGACAGGTTGGCGACTAATGAAAAACTGTTTTTT. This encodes CASSSDWDRLATNEKLFF.

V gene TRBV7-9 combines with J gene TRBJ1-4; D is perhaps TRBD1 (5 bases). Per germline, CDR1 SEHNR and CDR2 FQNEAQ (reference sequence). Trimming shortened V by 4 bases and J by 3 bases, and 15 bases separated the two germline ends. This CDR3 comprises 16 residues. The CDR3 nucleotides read TGTGCCAGCAGCTCCAATCAGGGTTTAGCTAATGAAAAACTGTTTTTT. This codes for CASSSNQGLANEKLFF.

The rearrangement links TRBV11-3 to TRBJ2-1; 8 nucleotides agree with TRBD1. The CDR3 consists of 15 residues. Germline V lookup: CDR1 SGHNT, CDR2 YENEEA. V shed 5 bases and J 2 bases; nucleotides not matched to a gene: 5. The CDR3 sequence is CASSPLQGAYNEQFF. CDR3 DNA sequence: TGTGCCAGCAGCCCCCTACAGGGGGCCTACAATGAGCAGTTCTTC.

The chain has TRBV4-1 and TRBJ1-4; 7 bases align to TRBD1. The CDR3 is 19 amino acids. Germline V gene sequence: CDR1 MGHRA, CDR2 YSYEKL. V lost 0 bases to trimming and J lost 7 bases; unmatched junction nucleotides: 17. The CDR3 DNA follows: TGCGCCAGCAGCCAAGATAGGGGGCAGTCGGAGGCGTTATGTGAAAAACTGTTTTTT. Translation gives CASSQDRGQSEALCEKLFF.

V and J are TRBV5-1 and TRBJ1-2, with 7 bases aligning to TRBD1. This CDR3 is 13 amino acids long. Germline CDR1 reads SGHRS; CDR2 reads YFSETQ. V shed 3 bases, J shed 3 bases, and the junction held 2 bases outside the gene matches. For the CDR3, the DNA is TGCGCCAGCAGCTCGACAGGGTACTATGGCTACACCTTC. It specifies CASSSTGYYGYTF.

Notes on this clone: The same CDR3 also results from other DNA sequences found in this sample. This CDR3 reads CASSLQGNTEAFF. Here the CDR3 DNA reads TGTGCCAGCAGCTTGCAGGGGAACACTGAAGCTTTCTTT. This chain connects TRBV7-8 to TRBJ1-1, with D possibly being TRBD1 (5 bases). The length of the CDR3 is 13 residues. In germline, CDR1 is SGHVS, CDR2 FQNEAQ. Deletions cut 3 bases from V and 1 base from J, with 6 bases between.

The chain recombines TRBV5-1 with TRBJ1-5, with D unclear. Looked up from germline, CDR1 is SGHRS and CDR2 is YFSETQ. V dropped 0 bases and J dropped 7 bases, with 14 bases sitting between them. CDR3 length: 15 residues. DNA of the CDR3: TGCGCCAGCAGCTTGGCGGGGAAGCTAGGCCAGCCCCAGCATTTT. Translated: CASSLAGKLGQPQHF.